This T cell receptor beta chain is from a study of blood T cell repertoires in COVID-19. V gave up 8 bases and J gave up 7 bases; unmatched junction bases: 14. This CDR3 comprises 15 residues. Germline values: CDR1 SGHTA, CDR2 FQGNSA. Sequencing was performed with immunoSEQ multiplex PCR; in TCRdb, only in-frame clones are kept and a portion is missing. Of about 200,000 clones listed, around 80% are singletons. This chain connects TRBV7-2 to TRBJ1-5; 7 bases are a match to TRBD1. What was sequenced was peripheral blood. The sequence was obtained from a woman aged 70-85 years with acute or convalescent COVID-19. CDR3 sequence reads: CASLERQGTEQPQHF. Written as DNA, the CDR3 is TGTGCCAGCCTGGAACGACAGGGTACGGAACAGCCCCAGCATTTT.